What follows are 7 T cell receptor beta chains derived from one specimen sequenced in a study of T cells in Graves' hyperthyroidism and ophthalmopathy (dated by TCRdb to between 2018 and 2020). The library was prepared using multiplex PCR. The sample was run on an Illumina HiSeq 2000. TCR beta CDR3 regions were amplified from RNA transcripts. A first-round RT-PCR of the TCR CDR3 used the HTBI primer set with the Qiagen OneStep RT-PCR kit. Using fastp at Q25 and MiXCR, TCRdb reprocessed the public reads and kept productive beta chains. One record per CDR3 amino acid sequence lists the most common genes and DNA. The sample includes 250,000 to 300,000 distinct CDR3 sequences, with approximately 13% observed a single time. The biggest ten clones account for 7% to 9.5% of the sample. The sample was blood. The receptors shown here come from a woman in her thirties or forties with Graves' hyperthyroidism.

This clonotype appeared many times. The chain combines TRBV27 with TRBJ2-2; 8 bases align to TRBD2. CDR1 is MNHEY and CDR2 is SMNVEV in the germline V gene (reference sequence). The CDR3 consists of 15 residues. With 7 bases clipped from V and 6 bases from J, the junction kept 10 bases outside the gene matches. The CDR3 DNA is TGTGCCAGCAAGAGCCCGAGCGGGAGCTCCGGGGAGCTGTTTTTT. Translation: CASKSPSGSSGELFF.

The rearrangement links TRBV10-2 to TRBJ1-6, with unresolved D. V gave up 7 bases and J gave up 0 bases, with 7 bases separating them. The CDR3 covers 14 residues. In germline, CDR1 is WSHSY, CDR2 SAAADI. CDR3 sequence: CASKRSSYNSPLHF. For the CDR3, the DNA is TGCGCCAGCAAAAGGAGCTCCTATAATTCACCCCTCCACTTT.

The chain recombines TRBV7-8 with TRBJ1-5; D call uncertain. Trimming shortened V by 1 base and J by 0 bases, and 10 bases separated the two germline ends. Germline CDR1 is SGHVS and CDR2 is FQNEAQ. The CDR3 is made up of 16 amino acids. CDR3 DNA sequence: TGTGCCAGCAGCTTAGAAGGAGAGTATAGCAATCAGCCCCAGCATTTT. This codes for CASSLEGEYSNQPQHF.

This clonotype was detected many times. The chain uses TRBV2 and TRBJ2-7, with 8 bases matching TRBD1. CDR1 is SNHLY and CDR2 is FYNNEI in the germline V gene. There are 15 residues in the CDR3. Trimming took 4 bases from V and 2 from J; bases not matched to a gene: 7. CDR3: CASSAPPQGAYEQYF. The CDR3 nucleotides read TGTGCCAGCAGTGCCCCCCCACAGGGGGCCTACGAGCAGTACTTC.

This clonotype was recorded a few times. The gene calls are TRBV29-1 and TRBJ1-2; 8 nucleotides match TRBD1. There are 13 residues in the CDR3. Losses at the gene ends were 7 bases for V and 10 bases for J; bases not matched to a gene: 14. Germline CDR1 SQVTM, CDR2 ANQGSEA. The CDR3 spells CSAFYLGQGYYTF. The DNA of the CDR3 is TGCAGCGCCTTTTATCTTGGACAGGGCTACTACACCTTC.

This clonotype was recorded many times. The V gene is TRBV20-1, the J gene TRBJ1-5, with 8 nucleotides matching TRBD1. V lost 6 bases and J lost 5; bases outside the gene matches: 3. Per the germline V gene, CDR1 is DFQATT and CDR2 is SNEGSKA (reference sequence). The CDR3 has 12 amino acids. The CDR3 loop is CSARQGYQPQHF. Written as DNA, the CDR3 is TGCAGTGCGAGACAGGGGTATCAGCCCCAGCATTTT.

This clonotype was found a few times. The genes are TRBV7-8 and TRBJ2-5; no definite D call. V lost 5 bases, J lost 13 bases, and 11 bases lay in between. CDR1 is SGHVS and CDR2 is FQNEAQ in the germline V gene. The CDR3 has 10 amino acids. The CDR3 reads CASSLESLYF. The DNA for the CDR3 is TGTGCCAGCAGCCTTGAAAGCTTGTACTTC.